This record concerns one T cell receptor (beta chain) sequence. Its antigen is still unknown. Treatment in this sample: approximately 9-day PBMC culture with coronavirus spike peptide pools or control peptides (ViraFEST assay). CDR3 length: 15 residues. The germline V gene encodes CDR1 SGHVS and CDR2 FNYEAQ. V was trimmed by 5 bases and J by 3 bases, leaving 14 bases between them. The data were taken from a study of vaccination and CD4 T cells after COVID-19. The study, taken as a whole, reports: In convalescent patients, 304 of 307 vaccine-specific clones were mono-reactive for SARS-CoV-2 spike.

The assay that was used to sequence DNA from cultured CD4+ T cells was the Oncomine TCR Beta short-read assay. A single record per CDR3 protein comes from TCRdb applying MiXCR to the PCR reads. The sample contains fewer than 11,000 distinct CDR3 sequences, approximately 60% of which appear only once. The TCR comes from a human donor who had recovered from COVID-19. This chain joins TRBV7-6 and TRBJ1-3, with D perhaps TRBD1 (5 bases). Sequenced input: CD4+ T cells from blood, cultured in vitro. The CDR3 DNA is TGTGCCAGCAGCATTTCCCGGGGCGGTGGAAACACCATATATTTT. This gives the protein CASSISRGGGNTIYF.